The 5 T cell receptor beta chains below come from one sample, sequenced in a study of blood T cell repertoires in COVID-19. The data were produced by immunoSEQ multiplex PCR, yet TCRdb's version contains in-frame clones alone and is incomplete. The sample has fewer than 50,000 clones; less than 80% are singletons. The sample was peripheral blood. All receptors derive from a man aged 65 to 79 with COVID-19, enrolled during active disease.

The chain is built from TRBV19 and TRBJ2-7; 8 bases map to TRBD1. The CDR3 sequence is 13 residues long. Germline CDR1 reads LNHDA; CDR2 reads SQIVND (reference sequence). V dropped 5 bases and J dropped 2; count of bases not matched to a gene: 2. The CDR3 is CASSPGQAYEQYF. The CDR3 DNA is TGTGCCAGTAGTCCGGGACAGGCCTACGAGCAGTACTTC.

This chain's CDR3 is CASSQEGAGPYNEQFF. As DNA, the CDR3 is TGTGCCAGCAGCCAAGAAGGTGCGGGACCTTACAATGAGCAGTTCTTC. This rearrangement joins TRBV14 to TRBJ2-1; TRBD2 is a possible D gene (6 bases). Germline V gene data show CDR1 as SGHDN and CDR2 as FVKESK. The V end lost 0 bases, the J end lost 4 bases, and 13 bases lay between the germline ends. CDR3 length: 16 amino acids.

This clone was detected only once. The gene calls are TRBV10-1 and TRBJ1-5; D is uncertain. CDR3 length: 16 residues. Germline V gene data show CDR1 as WNHNN and CDR2 as SYGVQD (reference sequence). V was cut by 6 bases and J by 5 bases, with 20 bases left in between. The chain's CDR3 is CASRETETPEDQPQHF. The CDR3 coding sequence is TGCGCCAGCAGAGAGACGGAAACACCAGAGGATCAGCCCCAGCATTTT.

This clone has only a few counts. This chain joins TRBV5-1 and TRBJ1-4; perhaps TRBD1 as D (5 bases). The V end lost 0 bases, the J end lost 8 bases, and 11 bases lay between the germline ends. Per the germline V gene, CDR1 is SGHRS and CDR2 is YFSETQ. This CDR3 has 14 amino acids. The CDR3: CASSLGTRVEKLFF. As DNA, the CDR3 is TGCGCCAGCAGCTTGGGGACACGAGTGGAAAAACTGTTTTTT. Filled out from reference TRBV5-1 and TRBJ1-4, the complete variable domain reads KAGVTQTPRYLIKTRGQQVTLSCSPISGHRSVSWYQQTPGQGLQFLFEYFSETQRNKGNFPGRFSGRQFSNSRSEMNVSTLELGDSALYLCASSLGTRVEKLFFGSGTQLSVL.

DNA of the CDR3: TGCGCCAGCAGCGTCCGGGACAGTAACTACGAGCAGTACTTC. This sequence encodes CASSVRDSNYEQYF. The rearrangement links TRBV5-1 to TRBJ2-7, with 7 bases that match TRBD1. Germline assignment: CDR1 SGHRS and CDR2 YFSETQ. V was clipped by 4 bases and J by 3 bases; unmatched bases: 7. This CDR3 has 14 residues.